Listed below are T cell receptor beta chains from one sample, sequenced in a study of radiotherapy plus CTLA-4 blockade in lung cancer. Profiled with immunoSEQ multiplex PCR; TCRdb holds only in-frame clones, not every one. Of roughly 98,000 clones in the sample, roughly four fifths are singletons; the top ten hold around 3.5%. The input for sequencing was peripheral blood, taken from a patient treated with radiotherapy plus ipilimumab. These TCRs come from a human donor with non-small cell lung cancer who had a partial response to radiotherapy plus ipilimumab. Both conserved end residues are trimmed from each CDR3.

TRBJ2-1,TRBV28,ASSFEGAGSYNEQF
TRBJ2-1,TRBV2,ASSPGLSYNEQF
TRBJ2-2,TRBV7-2,ASSLGTSGTGELF
TRBJ2-7,TRBV28,ASNTGQGYYEQY
TRBJ1-2,TRBV28,ASSRTYGYT
TRBJ1-1,TRBV29-1,SVSGTGGTYNTEAF
TRBJ2-1,TRBV28,ASSPREKAGGGEQF
TRBJ2-6,TRBV7-3,ASSLGLAGTLGGANVLT
TRBJ1-1,TRBV7-8,ASSHIRTGLMNTEAF
TRBJ2-1,TRBV7-3,ASSLKRTSEHNEQF
TRBJ2-3,TRBV11-2,ASRPGTSGRVDTQY
TRBJ2-5,TRBV19,ASSRGLAGGGETQY
TRBJ1-1,TRBV7-9,ASSLRGGGHTEAF
TRBJ2-1,TRBV5-6,ASSSDRLNEQF
TRBJ1-5,TRBV18,ASSAGEASQPQH
TRBJ1-4,TRBV10-1,ASSDPTGGRSEKLF
TRBJ2-7,TRBV2,ASNRQGDTYEQY
TRBJ1-2,TRBV29-1,SVGRGTGKNGYT
TRBJ2-5,TRBV7-2,ASSSGLRTWETQY
TRBJ2-7,TRBV2,ASEGLAGAGEQY